This paragraph reports one T cell receptor (beta chain). The target antigen is unknown. Between the trimmed V and J ends, which lost 0 bases and 1 base, there was a span of 14 bases. Germline loops: CDR1 LGHNA, CDR2 YSLEER. CDR3 size: 17 residues. TCRdb re-derived calls from the reads in MiXCR, one entry per CDR3 protein. Of about 570,000 distinct CDR3 sequences in the sample, around two fifths were seen once. These data are taken from a study of T cell repertoires in cytomegalovirus infection. As for the study in general: HLA-B-restricted CMV epitopes that are well studied were used alongside recently identified HLA-C-restricted ones. Through public TCR beta signatures, both CMV infection and matching HLA type were indicated.

The receptor's source is a human donor in good health (CMV status not recorded). Some clones in this sample may be carry-over from other donors' samples. Sequencing used cultured PBMCs, obtained from culture after CMV antigen stimulation. The chain couples TRBV4-3 to TRBJ2-3; the D gene could be TRBD1 or TRBD2 (5 bases each). The CDR3: CASSQDNSGPGTDTQYF. The CDR3 DNA reads TGCGCCAGCAGCCAAGATAATTCGGGACCCGGCACAGATACGCAGTATTTT.